The T cell receptor beta chain described here comes from a study of OX40 agonist ivuxolimab in advanced cancers. Turning to the study itself: Patient treatment consisted of intravenous ivuxolimab administration every 2 weeks at 0.01 to 10 mg/kg. Recorded diagnoses for dose-escalation patients were hepatocellular carcinoma, melanoma, renal cell or head and neck cancer.

The sampling schedule covered blood at baseline, cycle 4 day 1, and cycle 7 day 1. Clones were sequenced by immunoSEQ multiplex PCR, and TCRdb holds only the in-frame ones, with some missing. The data show 62,000 or so clones, with approximately 86% seen just once and around 4% held by the top ten. Source: CD4+ or CD8+ T cells sorted from blood, taken in a trial of the OX40 agonist ivuxolimab. This sequence was found in an adult with an advanced solid tumor such as melanoma, head and neck, liver or kidney cancer.

The CDR3, as DNA: TGTGCCAGCTTTCCAGGGGTGTCTGGAAACACCATATATTTT. Encoded protein: CASFPGVSGNTIYF. The V and J genes are TRBV18 and TRBJ1-3; D is possibly TRBD1 (6 bases). The CDR3 runs to 14 residues. Germline CDR1 is KGHSH and CDR2 is LQKENI. The V end was cut by 7 bases, the J end by 1 base, with 11 bases between.